Below, 28 T cell receptor beta chains from the same sample are listed, as sequenced in a study of cytomegalovirus exposure and HLA in healthy donors. 13 Jbeta primers and 60 Vbeta primers were used for the PCR. The table came from immunoSEQ multiplex PCR; TCRdb's copy has only in-frame clones and leaves some out. The sample includes approximately 150,000 clones, about two thirds of them seen just once. The material sequenced was PBMCs. The receptor source for this set is a young woman in good health and CMV-seropositive.

J is TRBJ2-4 and V is TRBV7-8; the match to TRBD2 covers 7 bases. In germline, CDR1 is SGHVS, CDR2 FQNEAQ. CDR3 length: 20 residues. V lost 2 bases and J lost 2; bases outside the gene matches: 18. The CDR3: CASSLKPRTRSPYTKNIQYF. Written as DNA, the CDR3 is TGTGCCAGCAGCTTAAAGCCTAGGACTAGGTCCCCTTATACCAAAAACATTCAGTACTTC.

The rearrangement uses TRBV30 and TRBJ1-5, with 7 bases identical to TRBD1. Unmatched junction bases numbered 7, after V lost 1 base and J lost 4 bases. The CDR3 has 15 residues. The germline V gene encodes CDR1 GTSNPN and CDR2 SVGIG (reference sequence). The CDR3 bases are TGTGCCTGGAGTGAGACCGGACAGGTTAATCAGCCCCAGCATTTT. Its protein product is CAWSETGQVNQPQHF. The full variable domain, completed using reference TRBV30 and TRBJ1-5, is SQTIHQWPATLVQPVGSPLSLECTVEGTSNPNLYWYRQAAGRGLQLLFYSVGIGQISSEVPQNLSASRPQDRQFILSSKKLLLSDSGFYLCAWSETGQVNQPQHFGDGTRLSIL.

The chain recombines TRBV2 with TRBJ2-7; 8 nucleotides align to TRBD1. Germline loops: CDR1 SNHLY, CDR2 FYNNEI. The CDR3 sequence is 11 residues long. V dropped 9 bases and J dropped 5; count of bases not matched to a gene: 3. The CDR3 DNA reads TGTGCCAGTCAGGGACAGGACGAGCAGTACTTC. Translation: CASQGQDEQYF.

This rearrangement joins TRBV7-8 to TRBJ2-2; 8 bases map to TRBD2. The CDR3 runs to 18 residues. Trimming removed 1 base from V and 1 base from J; junction bases left unmatched: 8. Germline-derived CDR1 and CDR2 are SGHVS and FQNEAQ. The CDR3 DNA sequence: TGTGCCAGCAGCTTAGGAACTAGCGGAATGGGGAACACCGGGGAGCTGTTTTTT. This encodes CASSLGTSGMGNTGELFF.

The V gene is TRBV2, the J gene TRBJ1-4; D is undetermined. Trimming removed 2 bases at V and 7 bases at J, with 8 bases between. The CDR3 extends over 13 amino acids. Germline CDR1 is SNHLY and CDR2 is FYNNEI. The CDR3 sequence is CASSELTFEKLFF. The DNA for the CDR3 is TGTGCCAGCAGTGAACTTACATTTGAAAAACTGTTTTTT. Full variable domain (outside the CDR3, taken from reference TRBV2 and TRBJ1-4): EPEVTQTPSHQVTQMGQEVILRCVPISNHLYFYWYRQILGQKVEFLVSFYNNEISEKSEIFDDQFSVERPDGSNFTLKIRSTKLEDSAMYFCASSELTFEKLFFGSGTQLSVL.

This clone was recorded a few times. This chain links TRBV15 with TRBJ2-1, with 9 positions matching TRBD2. V was pared by 4 bases and J by 7 bases, with 14 bases of the junction left unmatched. This CDR3 comprises 17 residues. Germline V gene sequence: CDR1 LNHNV, CDR2 YYDKDF (reference sequence). CDR3 nucleotides: TGTGCCACCAGCACCTTTCGGTCGGCGGGAGGGATAAATGAGCAGTTCTTC. This translates into CATSTFRSAGGINEQFF.

The chain uses TRBV21-1 and TRBJ1-5. TRBV21-1 is labeled a pseudogene. The CDR3 totals 17 residues. DNA of the CDR3: TGTGCCAGCAGCAAAAGTACCGAGAAGTATAGCAATCAGCCCCAGCATTTT. Protein product: CASSKSTEKYSNQPQHF.

The J gene is TRBJ2-7, the V gene TRBV11-2, with TRBD2 identical over 9 bases. Germline CDR1 is SGHAT and CDR2 is FQNNGV. The junction had 12 bases not matched to a gene; V was cut back by 3 bases and J by 3 bases. This CDR3 is 17 amino acids long. The CDR3 is CASSFPSLAGPHYEQYF. The DNA for the CDR3 is TGTGCCAGCAGCTTCCCCTCTCTAGCGGGACCGCACTACGAGCAGTACTTC.

V is TRBV6-5 and J is TRBJ2-7; 8 bases fit TRBD2. J was trimmed by 0 bases and V by 5 bases; bases with no gene match: 6. This CDR3 region has 15 residues. Germline lookup yields CDR1 MNHEY and CDR2 SVGAGI. The CDR3 loop reads CASSQPGTSSYEQYF. DNA of the CDR3: TGTGCCAGCAGTCAACCCGGGACTAGCTCCTACGAGCAGTACTTC.

The J gene is TRBJ2-3, the V gene TRBV28; a weak D match, TRBD1 (7 bases). The CDR3 loop spans 16 amino acids. Per the germline V gene, CDR1 is MDHEN and CDR2 is SYDVKM. Trimming shortened V by 1 base and J by 4 bases, and 15 bases separated the two germline ends. The CDR3 spells CASSLSGTGEADTQYF. The CDR3 nucleotides read TGTGCCAGCAGTTTATCAGGAACAGGGGAGGCAGATACGCAGTATTTT.

J is TRBJ2-4 and V is TRBV27; 10 nucleotides align to TRBD2. This CDR3 has 15 amino acids. Germline trimming cut 5 bases from V and 7 bases from J; bases unmatched to any gene: 8. Per germline, CDR1 MNHEY and CDR2 SMNVEV (reference sequence). The CDR3 DNA is TGTGCCAGCAGTCGTACCGGTAGCGGGAGGAACATTCAGTACTTC. It specifies CASSRTGSGRNIQYF.

The chain joins TRBV19 to TRBJ1-5; D is possibly TRBD1 (6 bases). CDR3 size: 14 residues. CDR1 and CDR2 from the germline V gene are LNHDA and SQIVND (reference sequence). The V gene lost 11 bases and the J gene lost 0 bases, with 14 bases spanning the gap. CDR3 sequence (DNA): TGTGCCGGCTCACAGGGCTATAGCAATCAGCCCCAGCATTTT. This gives the protein CAGSQGYSNQPQHF.

The chain uses TRBV28 and TRBJ2-1; 11 bases are shared with TRBD2. The germline gives CDR1 MDHEN, CDR2 SYDVKM. The CDR3 covers 16 residues. With 7 bases clipped from V and 0 bases from J, the junction kept 5 bases outside the gene matches. The chain's CDR3 is CASKIAGGSSYNEQFF. The CDR3 region has the DNA TGTGCCAGCAAGATAGCGGGAGGGAGCTCCTACAATGAGCAGTTCTTC.

The J gene is TRBJ1-5, the V gene TRBV12-5; a weak D match, TRBD1 (6 bases). V was shortened by 7 bases and J by 0 bases, with 19 bases between the two germline ends. Germline assignment: CDR1 LGHNT and CDR2 FRNRAP. The CDR3 runs 17 residues. The CDR3 DNA follows: TGTGCTAGTGCCTTGATGACAGGATCTTATAGCAATCAGCCCCAGCATTTT. It specifies CASALMTGSYSNQPQHF.

This clone was counted a few times. The chain carries TRBV7-9 and TRBJ1-1; the D gene is possibly TRBD1 (6 bases). Trimming left V 5 bases short and J 6 bases short, with 13 bases between. CDR3 length: 13 amino acids. Germline values: CDR1 SEHNR, CDR2 FQNEAQ (reference sequence). The CDR3 region is CASSTGQRAEAFF. In DNA form, the CDR3 reads TGTGCCAGCAGCACCGGACAGAGGGCTGAAGCTTTCTTT.

The genes are TRBV7-9 and TRBJ1-2; D call uncertain. From germline, CDR1 is SEHNR and CDR2 FQNEAQ (reference sequence). Trimming took 3 bases from V and 2 from J, leaving 16 bases between them. The CDR3 is 16 residues long. CDR3 sequence reads: CASSLTWEGANYGYTF. CDR3 in DNA: TGTGCCAGCAGCTTGACGTGGGAGGGAGCAAACTATGGCTACACCTTC. Full variable domain (rest looked up from reference TRBV7-9 and TRBJ1-2): DTGVSQNPRHKITKRGQNVTFRCDPISEHNRLYWYRQTLGQGPEFLTYFQNEAQLEKSRLLSDRFSAERPKGSFSTLEIQRTEQGDSAMYLCASSLTWEGANYGYTFGSGTRLTVV.

V and J are TRBV7-9 and TRBJ1-4; D may be TRBD1 (5 bases). Trimming shortened V by 2 bases and J by 4 bases, and 11 bases separated the two germline ends. Germline CDR1 SEHNR, CDR2 FQNEAQ (reference sequence). CDR3 length equals 15 residues. The CDR3 region is CASSLIQGVNEKLFF. For the CDR3, the DNA is TGTGCCAGCAGCTTAATTCAGGGCGTTAATGAAAAACTGTTTTTT.

This clone was picked up a small number of times. V and J are TRBV28 and TRBJ1-5; the D is unclear. V was pared by 6 bases and J by 12 bases, with 12 bases between. The CDR3 consists of 11 residues. The germline gives CDR1 MDHEN, CDR2 SYDVKM. The CDR3 loop reads CASSSQDLQHF. In DNA, the CDR3 is TGTGCCAGCAGCAGTCAGGATCTCCAGCATTTT.

The chain joins TRBV25-1 to TRBJ1-6, with 9 bases that match TRBD1. Germline V CDR1 and CDR2: MGHDK, SYGVNS. CDR3 size: 15 residues. Trimming cost V 8 bases and J 10 bases; bases outside gene matches: 12. The CDR3, as DNA: TGTGCCAGCTCCGAAGCCGGGACAGGGCGATCACCCCTCCACTTT. It yields the protein CASSEAGTGRSPLHF.

The chain joins TRBV6-9 to TRBJ2-7; 7 bases match TRBD1. This CDR3 has 17 amino acids. Germline V gene sequence: CDR1 MNHGY, CDR2 SVAAGI. The trim removed 6 bases at V and 2 bases at J, leaving 16 bases unmatched. In DNA, the CDR3 is TGTGCCAGCAGAACCCCGGTCGGGGACAGCTATACCTACGAGCAGTACTTC. Translation: CASRTPVGDSYTYEQYF.

The V gene is TRBV15, the J gene TRBJ2-7; the D gene is possibly TRBD1 (6 bases). Deletions cut 5 bases from V and 1 base from J, with 12 bases between. This CDR3 has 14 residues. From germline, CDR1 is LNHNV and CDR2 YYDKDF (reference sequence). The CDR3 nucleotides are TGTGCCACCAGCGCCGGTACAGGGTCCTACGAGCAGTACTTC. Its translation: CATSAGTGSYEQYF.

This clone was observed a few times. The CDR3 protein is CAWSLAGGPGANVLTF. The CDR3 DNA follows: TGTGCCTGGTCTCTAGCGGGAGGGCCTGGGGCCAACGTCCTGACTTTC. This sequence joins TRBV30 and TRBJ2-6; 12 bases agree with TRBD2. The CDR3 has 16 residues. Germline V gene sequence: CDR1 GTSNPN, CDR2 SVGIG (reference sequence). The V and J ends lost 5 bases and 2 bases, in that order; junction bases with no gene match: 4.

The chain carries TRBV28 and TRBJ1-2, with D uncertain. The CDR3 extends over 15 amino acids. V shed 2 bases and J shed 0 bases, with 10 bases lying between them. Germline V gene data show CDR1 as MDHEN and CDR2 as SYDVKM. CDR3 nucleotide sequence: TGTGCCAGCAGTTTAAACTGGGCTGCTAACTATGGCTACACCTTC. It yields the protein CASSLNWAANYGYTF.

The chain has TRBV4-1 and TRBJ2-7; D remains unclear. CDR3 length: 14 amino acids. Per the germline V gene, CDR1 is MGHRA and CDR2 is YSYEKL. The ends were cut back, 1 base at V and 0 bases at J, with 7 bases in the middle. In DNA form, the CDR3 reads TGCGCCAGCAGCCAAGTTCCCTCCTCCTACGAGCAGTACTTC. Amino acid sequence: CASSQVPSSYEQYF.

This chain links TRBV11-2 with TRBJ1-4; D is ambiguous. The CDR3 is made up of 15 amino acids. V lost 5 bases to trimming and J lost 4 bases, with 14 bases between them. Germline V gene lookup returns CDR1 SGHAT and CDR2 FQNNGV. The CDR3 nucleotides read TGTGCCAGCAGCCCCGCCCATAACTATAATGAAAAACTGTTTTTT. Translating gives CASSPAHNYNEKLFF.

This clone was counted a single time. The chain joins TRBV9 to TRBJ2-2; TRBD1 agrees at 7 bases. Losses at the gene ends were 4 bases for V and 5 bases for J; bases not matched to a gene: 5. CDR3 length equals 14 residues. Germline CDR1 reads SGDLS; CDR2 reads YYNGEE. CDR3 coding DNA: TGTGCCAGCAGCTGGACAGGAAAGACCGGGGAGCTGTTTTTT. This sequence encodes CASSWTGKTGELFF. The variable domain in full, with the rest retrieved from reference TRBV9 and TRBJ2-2, is DSGVTQTPKHLITATGQRVTLRCSPRSGDLSVYWYQQSLDQGLQFLIQYYNGEERAKGNILERFSAQQFPDLHSELNLSSLELGDSALYFCASSWTGKTGELFFGEGSRLTVL.

This CDR3 is CSVGNGAGNEQFF. The CDR3 DNA reads as TGCAGCGTTGGCAATGGTGCGGGAAATGAGCAGTTCTTC. This chain joins TRBV29-1 and TRBJ2-1; the D gene is possibly TRBD2 (6 bases). The CDR3 totals 13 residues. Germline-derived CDR1 and CDR2 are SQVTM and ANQGSEA. V was trimmed by 4 bases and J by 7 bases, leaving 14 bases between them.

V usage is TRBV9 and J usage is TRBJ2-3; tentatively, D is TRBD2 (7 bases). The CDR3 is made up of 15 amino acids. V lost 7 bases and J lost 4, with 19 bases in between. CDR1 is SGDLS and CDR2 is YYNGEE in the germline V gene. This chain's CDR3 is CASGTGTTGSDTQYF. The CDR3 DNA is TGTGCCAGCGGGACCGGGACTACAGGGTCAGATACGCAGTATTTT.